The rows below give T cell receptor beta chains drawn from one sample of a study of radiotherapy plus CTLA-4 blockade in lung cancer. Data came from immunoSEQ multiplex PCR; TCRdb stores just in-frame clones and leaves some out. The table has about 70,000 clones, 70% to 80% seen once. The source was peripheral blood, collected from a patient treated with radiotherapy plus ipilimumab. The receptor source for this set is a human donor with non-small cell lung cancer whose response to radiotherapy plus ipilimumab could not be evaluated. Some clones in this sample may be carry-over from other donors' samples. CDR3s include the opening cysteine and the closing phenylalanine or tryptophan.

J,V,length,CDR3
TRBJ1-3,TRBV2,14,CASSTGGSGNTIYF
TRBJ1-1,TRBV2,14,CASNTGIMNTEAFF
TRBJ1-1,TRBV5-4,17,CASSFGGSLLVNTEAFF
TRBJ2-3,TRBV6-1,15,CASSLLQGTTDTQYF
TRBJ2-1,TRBV30,15,CAWSWTSGGTGEQFF
TRBJ2-1,TRBV7-2,14,CASSLTSGGAKQFF
TRBJ1-3,TRBV30,13,CAWVTESGNTIYF
TRBJ2-6,TRBV10-3,15,CAISGPGQGSNVLTF
TRBJ1-1,TRBV6-4,15,CASSVQGGSNTEAFF
TRBJ1-6,TRBV6-5,15,CASSYSNSLNSPLHF
TRBJ2-1,TRBV5-1,15,CASSGSGTTYNEQFF
NA,TRBV7-2,16,CASSLAAGMASYEQYF
TRBJ1-2,TRBV27,14,CASSPNRGNYGYTF
TRBJ1-2,TRBV28,16,CASSSWGRGRNYGYTF
TRBJ2-1,TRBV7-9,12,CATQSEVNEQFF
TRBJ2-1,TRBV6-5,15,CASSYSGNPYNEQFF
TRBJ2-6,TRBV18,19,CASSPEQVTSAGGANVLTF
TRBJ2-7,TRBV11-2,13,CASSFGDSGEQYF
TRBJ2-7,TRBV6-5,15,CASSGARGGAYEQYF
TRBJ2-5,TRBV28,12,CASSDREETQYF
TRBJ2-7,TRBV10-3,12,CATSGGNYEQYF
TRBJ2-7,TRBV28,14,CASSFEEGGSEQYF
TRBJ2-7,TRBV6-1,14,CASTVDRGPYEQYF
TRBJ2-7,TRBV7-8,14,CASSLVTTTYEQYF
TRBJ2-1,TRBV19,14,CASRTNGRYNEQFF
TRBJ2-7,TRBV6-6,15,CASSYRGGLSYEQYF
TRBJ2-5,TRBV6-5,13,CAAQQGVTETQYF
TRBJ2-2,TRBV11-2,13,CASREGATGELFF
TRBJ2-7,TRBV27,15,CASSLAGAYSYEQYF
TRBJ2-2,TRBV5-1,15,CATPSGQLNTGELFF
TRBJ2-7,TRBV10-1,14,CASRPGESSYEQYF
TRBJ2-7,TRBV6-6,12,CASSPVSYEQYF
TRBJ2-3,TRBV4-1,17,CASSQDRGLALTDTQYF
TRBJ1-2,TRBV4-2,15,CASSQDQGQYYGYTF
TRBJ2-5,TRBV4-1,14,CASSQGLHQETQYF
TRBJ1-6,TRBV4-3,16,CASSQEGRQKNSPLHF
TRBJ2-7,TRBV5-1,12,CASSWDRNEQYF